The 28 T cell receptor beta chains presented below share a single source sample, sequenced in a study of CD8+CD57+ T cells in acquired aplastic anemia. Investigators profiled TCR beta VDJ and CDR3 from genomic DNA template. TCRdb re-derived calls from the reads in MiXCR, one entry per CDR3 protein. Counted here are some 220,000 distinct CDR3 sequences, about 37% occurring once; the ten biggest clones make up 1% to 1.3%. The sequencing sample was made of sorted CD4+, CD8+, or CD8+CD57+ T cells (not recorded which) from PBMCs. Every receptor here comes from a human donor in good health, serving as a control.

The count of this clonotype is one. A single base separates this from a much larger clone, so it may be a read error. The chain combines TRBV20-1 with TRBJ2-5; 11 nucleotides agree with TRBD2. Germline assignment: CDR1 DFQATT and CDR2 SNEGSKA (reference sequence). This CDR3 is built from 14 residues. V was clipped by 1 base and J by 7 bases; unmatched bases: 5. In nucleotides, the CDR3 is TGCAGTGCTAGAGGACTAGCGGGATGGGGGACCCAGTACTTC. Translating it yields CSARGLAGWGTQYF.

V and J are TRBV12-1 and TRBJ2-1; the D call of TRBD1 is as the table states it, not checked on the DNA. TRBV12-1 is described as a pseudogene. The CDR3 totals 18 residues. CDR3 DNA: TGTGCCAGCAGCTTATCGGCCCGGATCGCCGGGCTGAGGAATGAGCAGCTCTTC. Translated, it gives CASSLSARIAGLRNEQLF.

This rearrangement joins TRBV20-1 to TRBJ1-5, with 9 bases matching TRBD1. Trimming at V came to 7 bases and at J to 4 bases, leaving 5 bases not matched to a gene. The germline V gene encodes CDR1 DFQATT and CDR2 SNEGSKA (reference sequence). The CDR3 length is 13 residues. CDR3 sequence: CSVSTGGNQPQHF. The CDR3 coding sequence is TGCAGTGTTTCGACAGGGGGGAATCAGCCCCAGCATTTT.

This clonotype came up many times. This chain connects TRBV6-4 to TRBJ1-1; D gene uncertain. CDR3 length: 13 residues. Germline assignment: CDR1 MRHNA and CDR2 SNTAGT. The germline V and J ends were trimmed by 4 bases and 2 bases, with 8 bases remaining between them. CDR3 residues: CASSARYNTEAFF. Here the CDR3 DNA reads TGTGCCAGCAGTGCCAGATATAACACTGAAGCTTTCTTT.

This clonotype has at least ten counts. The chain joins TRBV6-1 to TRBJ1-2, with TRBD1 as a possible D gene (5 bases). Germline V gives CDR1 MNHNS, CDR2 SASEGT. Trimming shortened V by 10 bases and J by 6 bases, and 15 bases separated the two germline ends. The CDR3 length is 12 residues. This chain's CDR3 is CATTLGVHGYTF. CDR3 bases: TGTGCCACCACACTGGGGGTACATGGCTACACCTTC.

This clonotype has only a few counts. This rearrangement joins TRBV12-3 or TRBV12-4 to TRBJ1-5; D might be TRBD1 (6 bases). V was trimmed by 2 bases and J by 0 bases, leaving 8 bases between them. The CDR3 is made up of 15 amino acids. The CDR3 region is CASSLRGYSNQPQHF. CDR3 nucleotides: TGTGCCAGCAGTTTAAGGGGGTATAGCAATCAGCCCCAGCATTTT.

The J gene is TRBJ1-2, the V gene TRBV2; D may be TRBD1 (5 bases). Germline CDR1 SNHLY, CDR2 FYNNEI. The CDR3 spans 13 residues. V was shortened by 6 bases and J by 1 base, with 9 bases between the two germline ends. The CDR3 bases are TGTGCCAGCAGCGGGACGGATAACTATGGCTACACCTTC. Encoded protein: CASSGTDNYGYTF.

Here the CDR3 DNA reads TGTGCCAGTAGTATACAGGAGGGAGTTACCGGGGAGCTGTTTTTT. Translated: CASSIQEGVTGELFF. V is TRBV19 and J is TRBJ2-2; the D gene is possibly TRBD2 (6 bases). CDR1 and CDR2 (germline): LNHDA, SQIVND (reference sequence). The ends were cut back, 2 bases at V and 5 bases at J, with 12 bases in the middle. CDR3 length equals 15 residues.

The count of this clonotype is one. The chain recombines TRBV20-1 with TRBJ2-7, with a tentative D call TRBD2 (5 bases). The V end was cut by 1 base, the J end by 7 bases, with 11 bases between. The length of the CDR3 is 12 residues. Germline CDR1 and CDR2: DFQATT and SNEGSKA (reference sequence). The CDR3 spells CSARVGGSEQYF. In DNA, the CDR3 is TGCAGTGCTAGAGTGGGTGGGAGTGAGCAGTACTTC.

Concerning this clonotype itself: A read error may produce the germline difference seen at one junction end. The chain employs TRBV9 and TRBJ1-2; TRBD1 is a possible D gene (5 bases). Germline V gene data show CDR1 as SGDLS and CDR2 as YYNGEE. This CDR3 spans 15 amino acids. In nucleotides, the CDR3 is TGTACCAGCAGAGATGACGGTCAGGGAGGCTATGGCTACACCTTC. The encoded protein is CTSRDDGQGGYGYTF.

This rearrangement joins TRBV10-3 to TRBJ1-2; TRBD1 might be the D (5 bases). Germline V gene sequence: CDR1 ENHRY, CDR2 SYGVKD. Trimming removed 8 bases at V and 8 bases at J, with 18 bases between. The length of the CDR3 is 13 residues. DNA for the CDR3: TGTGCCATCGGTGCGTTCAGGGCTGAAGGCTACACCTTC. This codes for CAIGAFRAEGYTF.

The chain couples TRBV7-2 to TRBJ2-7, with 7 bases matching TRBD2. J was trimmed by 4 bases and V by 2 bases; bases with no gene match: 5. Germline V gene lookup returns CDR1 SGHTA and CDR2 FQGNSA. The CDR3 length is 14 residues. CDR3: CASSLIRGEYEQYF. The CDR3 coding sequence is TGTGCCAGCAGCTTAATTCGGGGGGAGTACGAGCAGTACTTC.

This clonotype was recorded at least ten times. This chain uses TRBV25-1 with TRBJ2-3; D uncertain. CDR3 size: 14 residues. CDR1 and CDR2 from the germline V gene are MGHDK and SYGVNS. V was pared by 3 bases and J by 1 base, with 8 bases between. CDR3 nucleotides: TGTGCCAGCAGTGAGCCCGTGGGCACAGATACGCAGTATTTT. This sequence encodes CASSEPVGTDTQYF.

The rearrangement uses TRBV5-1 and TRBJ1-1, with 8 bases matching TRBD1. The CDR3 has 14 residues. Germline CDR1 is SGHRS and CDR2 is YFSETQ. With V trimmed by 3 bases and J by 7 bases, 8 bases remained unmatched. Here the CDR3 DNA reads TGCGCCAGCAGCTCGCCTTCAGGGGGCATTGAAGCTTTCTTT. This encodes CASSSPSGGIEAFF.

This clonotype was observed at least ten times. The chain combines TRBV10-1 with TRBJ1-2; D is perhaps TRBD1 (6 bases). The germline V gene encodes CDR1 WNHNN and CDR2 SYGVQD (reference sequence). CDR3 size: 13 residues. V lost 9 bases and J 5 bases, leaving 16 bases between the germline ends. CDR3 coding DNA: TGCGCCAGGGCGGGGGGCGGCTGGTATGGCTACACCTTC. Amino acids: CARAGGGWYGYTF.

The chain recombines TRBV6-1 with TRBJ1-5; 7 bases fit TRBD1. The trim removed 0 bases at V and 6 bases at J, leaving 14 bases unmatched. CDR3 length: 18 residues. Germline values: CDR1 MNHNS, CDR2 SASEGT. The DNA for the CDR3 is TGTGCCAGCAGTGAAGCGCTTCATATTCTGAGGGGGCCTCAGCCCCAGCATTTT. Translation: CASSEALHILRGPQPQHF.

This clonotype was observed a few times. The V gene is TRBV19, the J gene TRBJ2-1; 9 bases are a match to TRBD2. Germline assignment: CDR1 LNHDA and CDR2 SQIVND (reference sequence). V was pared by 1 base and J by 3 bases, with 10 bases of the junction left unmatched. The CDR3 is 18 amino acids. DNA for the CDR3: TGTGCCAGTAGTATAGGGCGCGGGGGGGATCGACACTACAATGAGCAGTTCTTC. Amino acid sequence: CASSIGRGGDRHYNEQFF. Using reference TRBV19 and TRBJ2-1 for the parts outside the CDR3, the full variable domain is DGGITQSPKYLFRKEGQNVTLSCEQNLNHDAMYWYRQDPGQGLRLIYYSQIVNDFQKGDIAEGYSVSREKKESFPLTVTSAQKNPTAFYLCASSIGRGGDRHYNEQFFGPGTRLTVL.

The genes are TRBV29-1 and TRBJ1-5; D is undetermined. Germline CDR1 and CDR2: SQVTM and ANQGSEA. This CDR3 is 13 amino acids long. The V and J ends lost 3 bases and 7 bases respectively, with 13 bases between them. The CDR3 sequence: CSVDLGSGQPQHF. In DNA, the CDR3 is TGCAGCGTTGATTTGGGGTCAGGACAGCCCCAGCATTTT.

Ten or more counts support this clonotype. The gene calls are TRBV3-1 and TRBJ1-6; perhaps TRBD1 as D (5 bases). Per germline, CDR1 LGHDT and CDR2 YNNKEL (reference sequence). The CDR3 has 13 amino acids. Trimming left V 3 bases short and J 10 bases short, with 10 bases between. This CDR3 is CASSQGRVSPLHF. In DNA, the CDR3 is TGTGCCAGCAGCCAGGGCAGGGTCTCACCCCTCCACTTT. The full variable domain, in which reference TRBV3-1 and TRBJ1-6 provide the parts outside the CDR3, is DTAVSQTPKYLVTQMGNDKSIKCEQNLGHDTMYWYKQDSKKFLKIMFSYNNKELIINETVPNRFSPKSPDKAHLNLHINSLELGDSAVYFCASSQGRVSPLHFGNGTRLTVT.

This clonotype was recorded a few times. The DNA for the CDR3 is TGTGCCAGCAGCCGATCAAGCGGGGGGGCTCTCAATGAGCAGTTCTTC. Its protein product is CASSRSSGGALNEQFF. The rearrangement joins TRBV7-2 to TRBJ2-1; 10 bases align to TRBD2. The CDR3 consists of 16 residues. The V gene end was trimmed by 5 bases and the J gene end by 6 bases; junction bases not matched to a gene: 10. Germline V lookup: CDR1 SGHTA, CDR2 FQGNSA.

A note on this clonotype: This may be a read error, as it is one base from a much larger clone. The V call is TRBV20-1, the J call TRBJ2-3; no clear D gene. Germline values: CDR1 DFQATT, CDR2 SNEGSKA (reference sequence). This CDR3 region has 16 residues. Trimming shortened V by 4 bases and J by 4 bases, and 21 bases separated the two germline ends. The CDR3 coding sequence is TGCAGTGCTAAGGAGCGTTGGGCTCGTTTACCAGATACGCAGTATTTT. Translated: CSAKERWARLPDTQYF.

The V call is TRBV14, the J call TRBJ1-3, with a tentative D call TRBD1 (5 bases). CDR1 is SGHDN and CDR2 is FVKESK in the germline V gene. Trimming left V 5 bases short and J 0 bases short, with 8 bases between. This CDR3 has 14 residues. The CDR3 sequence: CASSSGDSGNTIYF. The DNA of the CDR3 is TGTGCCAGCAGCTCGGGGGACTCTGGAAACACCATATATTTT.

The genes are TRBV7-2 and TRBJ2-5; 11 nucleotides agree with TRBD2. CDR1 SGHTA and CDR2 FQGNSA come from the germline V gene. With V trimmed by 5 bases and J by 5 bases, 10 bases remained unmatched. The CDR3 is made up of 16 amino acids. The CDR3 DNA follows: TGTGCCAGCAGCCCACCACTAGCGGGAGAAGGGGAGACCCAGTACTTC. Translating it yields CASSPPLAGEGETQYF.

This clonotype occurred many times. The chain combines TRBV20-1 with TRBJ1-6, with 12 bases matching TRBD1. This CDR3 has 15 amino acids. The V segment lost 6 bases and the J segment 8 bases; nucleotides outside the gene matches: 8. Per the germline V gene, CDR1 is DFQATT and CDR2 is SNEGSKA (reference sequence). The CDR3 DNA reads TGCAGTGCGGGACAGGGGGCCCAGTTTGATTCACCCCTCCACTTT. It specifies CSAGQGAQFDSPLHF.

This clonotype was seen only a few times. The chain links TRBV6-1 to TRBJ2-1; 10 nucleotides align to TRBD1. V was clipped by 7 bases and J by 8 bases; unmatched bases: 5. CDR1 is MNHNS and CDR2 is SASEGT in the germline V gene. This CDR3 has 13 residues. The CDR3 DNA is TGTGCCAGCAAAGACAGGGGGCTTTATGAGCAGTTCTTC. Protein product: CASKDRGLYEQFF.

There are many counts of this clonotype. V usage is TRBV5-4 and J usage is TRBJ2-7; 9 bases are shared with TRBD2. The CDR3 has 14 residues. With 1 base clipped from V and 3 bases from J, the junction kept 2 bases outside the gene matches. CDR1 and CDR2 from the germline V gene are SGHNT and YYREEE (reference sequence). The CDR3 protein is CASSLSGGNYEQYF. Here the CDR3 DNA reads TGTGCCAGCAGCTTGAGCGGGGGGAACTACGAGCAGTACTTC.

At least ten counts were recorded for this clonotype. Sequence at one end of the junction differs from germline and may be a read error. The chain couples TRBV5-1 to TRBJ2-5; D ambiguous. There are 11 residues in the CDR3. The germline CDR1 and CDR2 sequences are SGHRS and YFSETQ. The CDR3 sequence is CASSLQETQYF. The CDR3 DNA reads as TGTGCCAGCAGCTTACAAGAGACCCAGTACTTC. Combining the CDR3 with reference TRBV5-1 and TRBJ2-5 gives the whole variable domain KAGVTQTPRYLIKTRGQQVTLSCSPISGHRSVSWYQQTPGQGLQFLFEYFSETQRNKGNFPGRFSGRQFSNSRSEMNVSTLELGDSALYLCASSLQETQYFGPGTRLLVL.

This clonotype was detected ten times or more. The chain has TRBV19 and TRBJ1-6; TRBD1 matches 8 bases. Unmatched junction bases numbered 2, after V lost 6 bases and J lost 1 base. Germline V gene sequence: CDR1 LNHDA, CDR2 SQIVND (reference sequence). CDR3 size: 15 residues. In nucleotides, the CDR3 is TGTGCCAGTAGACGGACAGGGTCCTATAATTCACCCCTCCACTTT. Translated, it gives CASRRTGSYNSPLHF.